This entry lists 9 T cell receptor beta chains sequenced from one sample in a study of cytomegalovirus exposure and HLA in healthy donors. Primers for the PCR totalled 60 Vbeta and 13 Jbeta. Clones were read by immunoSEQ multiplex PCR, and TCRdb kept only the in-frame ones, dropping some. The table includes fewer than 200,000 clones, about 75% detected once. Sequencing was done on a sample of PBMCs. Receptors were obtained from a woman in her forties or fifties in good health and CMV-seropositive.

The genes are TRBV9 and TRBJ2-5; 8 positions agree with TRBD1. The J segment lost 9 bases and the V segment lost 2 bases, leaving 9 bases of the junction unmatched. The CDR3 spans 14 residues. Germline CDR1 and CDR2: SGDLS and YYNGEE. The CDR3 nucleotides read TGTGCCAGCAGCGTCGGCCCGGACAGGGACGCCCAGTACTTC. Translating it yields CASSVGPDRDAQYF.

The CDR3 loop reads CASSMGQSFTDTQYF. The DNA for the CDR3 is TGTGCCAGTAGTATGGGGCAGTCATTCACAGATACGCAGTATTTT. The rearrangement links TRBV19 to TRBJ2-3; the D gene is possibly TRBD1 (5 bases). The V gene's germline CDR1 is LNHDA and CDR2 SQIVND (reference sequence). This CDR3 is built from 15 residues. Trimming cost V 3 bases and J 2 bases, with 12 bases left between them.

The chain uses TRBV27 and TRBJ2-1, with D possibly TRBD2 on 7 matching bases. Per germline, CDR1 MNHEY and CDR2 SMNVEV (reference sequence). The CDR3 length is 16 residues. With 8 bases removed from V and 6 bases from J, the gap between germline ends came to 23 bases. Here the CDR3 DNA reads TGTGCCAGCCAGGGGAGAAGCTTAGCGGGCAGCAATGAGCAGTTCTTC. This sequence encodes CASQGRSLAGSNEQFF.

The chain links TRBV9 to TRBJ2-3, with TRBD1 matching over 7 bases. The CDR3 is 15 amino acids. J was trimmed by 4 bases and V by 3 bases; bases with no gene match: 8. CDR1 and CDR2 from the germline V gene are SGDLS and YYNGEE. The CDR3 region is CASSEGQSGADTQYF. For the CDR3, the DNA is TGTGCCAGCAGCGAGGGACAGTCAGGGGCAGATACGCAGTATTTT.

J is TRBJ2-7 and V is TRBV30; unclear D gene. This CDR3 has 12 residues. The V gene's germline CDR1 is GTSNPN and CDR2 SVGIG (reference sequence). The V end lost 0 bases, the J end lost 3 bases, and 6 bases lay between the germline ends. The CDR3 coding sequence is TGTGCCTGGAGTGTAAAATACTACGAGCAGTACTTC. As protein: CAWSVKYYEQYF.

The chain joins TRBV19 to TRBJ2-1; 10 nucleotides match TRBD1. CDR1 is LNHDA, CDR2 SQIVND, per germline (reference sequence). The CDR3 has 15 amino acids. Unmatched junction bases numbered 7, after V lost 8 bases and J lost 3 bases. DNA of the CDR3: TGTGCCAGTGGATATTGGACAGGGGGCTACAATGAGCAGTTCTTC. Amino acid sequence: CASGYWTGGYNEQFF.

V and J are TRBV19 and TRBJ2-5; 7 bases map to TRBD2. After removal of 5 bases from V and 4 bases from J, the junction contained 4 bases not matched to a gene. Germline-derived CDR1 and CDR2 are LNHDA and SQIVND (reference sequence). The CDR3 sequence is 13 residues long. The CDR3 is CASSPRLAETQYF. Written as DNA, the CDR3 is TGTGCCAGTAGTCCCCGACTAGCAGAGACCCAGTACTTC.

This clone was counted a single time. The V and J genes are TRBV11-1 and TRBJ2-5; TRBD2 agrees at 7 bases. Trimming took 1 base from V and 4 from J; bases not matched to a gene: 6. This CDR3 has 15 amino acids. Per the germline V gene, CDR1 is SGHAT and CDR2 is FQDESV (reference sequence). The CDR3 region is CASSLVGLRGETQYF. DNA of the CDR3: TGTGCCAGCAGCTTAGTGGGACTACGGGGAGAGACCCAGTACTTC.

DNA for the CDR3: TGTGCCAGCAGTTCCTGGAACACTGAAGCTTTCTTT. Translation: CASSSWNTEAFF. The genes are TRBV28 and TRBJ1-1, with D uncertain. Trimming shortened V by 4 bases and J by 1 base, and 4 bases separated the two germline ends. Germline-derived CDR1 and CDR2 are MDHEN and SYDVKM. The CDR3 length is 12 residues.